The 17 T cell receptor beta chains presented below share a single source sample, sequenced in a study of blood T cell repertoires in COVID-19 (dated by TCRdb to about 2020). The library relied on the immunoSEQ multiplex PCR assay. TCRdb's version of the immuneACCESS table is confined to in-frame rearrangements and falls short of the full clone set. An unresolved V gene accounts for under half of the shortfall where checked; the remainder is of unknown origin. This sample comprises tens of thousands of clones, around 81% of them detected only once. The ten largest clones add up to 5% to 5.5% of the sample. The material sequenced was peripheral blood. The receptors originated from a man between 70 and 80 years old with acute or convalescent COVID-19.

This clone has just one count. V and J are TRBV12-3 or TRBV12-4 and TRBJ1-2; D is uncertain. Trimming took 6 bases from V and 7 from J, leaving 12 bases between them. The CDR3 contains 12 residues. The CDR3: CASSPGFGGYTF. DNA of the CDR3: TGTGCCAGCAGCCCGGGGTTCGGTGGCTACACCTTC.

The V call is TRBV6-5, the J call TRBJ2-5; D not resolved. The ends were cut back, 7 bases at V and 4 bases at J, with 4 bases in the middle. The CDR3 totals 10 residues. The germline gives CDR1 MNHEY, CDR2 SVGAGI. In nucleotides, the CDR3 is TGTGCCAGCAAGCGAGAGACCCAGTACTTC. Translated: CASKRETQYF.

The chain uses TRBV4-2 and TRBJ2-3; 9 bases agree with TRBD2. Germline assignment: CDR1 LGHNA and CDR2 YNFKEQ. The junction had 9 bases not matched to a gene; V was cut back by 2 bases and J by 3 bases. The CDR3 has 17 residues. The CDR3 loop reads CASSQLKFSGGTDTQYF. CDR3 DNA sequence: TGTGCCAGCAGCCAACTGAAATTTAGCGGGGGAACAGATACGCAGTATTTT.

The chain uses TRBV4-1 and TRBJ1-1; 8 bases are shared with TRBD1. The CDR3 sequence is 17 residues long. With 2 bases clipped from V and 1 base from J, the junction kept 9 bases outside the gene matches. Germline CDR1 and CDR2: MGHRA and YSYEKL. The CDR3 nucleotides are TGCGCCAGCAGCCAAAAGTACCCGGGACAGGCGAACACTGAAGCTTTCTTT. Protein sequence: CASSQKYPGQANTEAFF.

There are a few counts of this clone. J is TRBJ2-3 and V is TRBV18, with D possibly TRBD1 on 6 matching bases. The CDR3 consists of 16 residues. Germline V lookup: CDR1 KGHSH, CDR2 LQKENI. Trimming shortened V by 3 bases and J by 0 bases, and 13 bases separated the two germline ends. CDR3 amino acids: CASSPPQGYSTDTQYF. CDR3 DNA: TGTGCCAGCTCACCGCCACAGGGTTATAGCACAGATACGCAGTATTTT.

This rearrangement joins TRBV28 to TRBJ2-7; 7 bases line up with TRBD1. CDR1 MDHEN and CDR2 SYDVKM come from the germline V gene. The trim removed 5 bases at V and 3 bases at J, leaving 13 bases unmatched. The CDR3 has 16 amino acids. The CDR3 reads CASSPPRQGWGYEQYF. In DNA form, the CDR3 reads TGTGCCAGCAGTCCCCCCCGACAGGGCTGGGGCTACGAGCAGTACTTC.

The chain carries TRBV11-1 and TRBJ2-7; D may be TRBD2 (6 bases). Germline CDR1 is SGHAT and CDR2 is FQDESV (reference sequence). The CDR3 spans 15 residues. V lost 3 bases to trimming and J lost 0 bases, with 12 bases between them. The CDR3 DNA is TGTGCCAGCAGCTTGGGCGGGACGTTCTCCTACGAGCAGTACTTC. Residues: CASSLGGTFSYEQYF. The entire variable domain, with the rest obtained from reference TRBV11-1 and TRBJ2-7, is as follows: EAEVAQSPRYKITEKSQAVAFWCDPISGHATLYWYRQILGQGPELLVQFQDESVVDDSQLPKDRFSAERLKGVDSTLKIQPAELGDSAMYLCASSLGGTFSYEQYFGPGTRLTVT.

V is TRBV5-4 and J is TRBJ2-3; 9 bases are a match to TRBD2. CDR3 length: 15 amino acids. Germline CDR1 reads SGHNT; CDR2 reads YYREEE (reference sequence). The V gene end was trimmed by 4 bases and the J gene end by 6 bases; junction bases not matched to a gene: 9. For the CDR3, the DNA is TGTGCCAGCAGCAAAAAAGCGGGGGGCGGTGATACGCAGTATTTT. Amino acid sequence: CASSKKAGGGDTQYF. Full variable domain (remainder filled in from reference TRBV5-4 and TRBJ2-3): ETGVTQSPTHLIKTRGQQVTLRCSSQSGHNTVSWYQQALGQGPQFIFQYYREEENGRGNFPPRFSGLQFPNYSSELNVNALELDDSALYLCASSKKAGGGDTQYFGPGTRLTVL.

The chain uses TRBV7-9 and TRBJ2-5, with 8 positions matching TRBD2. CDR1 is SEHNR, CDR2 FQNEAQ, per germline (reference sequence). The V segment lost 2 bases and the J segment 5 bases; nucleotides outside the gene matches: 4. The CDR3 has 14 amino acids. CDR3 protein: CASSLSRGGETQYF. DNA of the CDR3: TGTGCCAGCAGCTTATCCCGGGGGGGGGAGACCCAGTACTTC. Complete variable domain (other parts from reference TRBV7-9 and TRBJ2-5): DTGVSQNPRHKITKRGQNVTFRCDPISEHNRLYWYRQTLGQGPEFLTYFQNEAQLEKSRLLSDRFSAERPKGSFSTLEIQRTEQGDSAMYLCASSLSRGGETQYFGPGTRLLVL.

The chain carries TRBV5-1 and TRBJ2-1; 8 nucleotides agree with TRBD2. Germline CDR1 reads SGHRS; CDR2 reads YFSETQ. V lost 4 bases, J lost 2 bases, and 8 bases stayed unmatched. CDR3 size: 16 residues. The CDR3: CASSPLIAGPYNEQFF. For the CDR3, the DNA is TGCGCCAGCAGCCCCTTGATAGCGGGGCCCTACAATGAGCAGTTCTTC.

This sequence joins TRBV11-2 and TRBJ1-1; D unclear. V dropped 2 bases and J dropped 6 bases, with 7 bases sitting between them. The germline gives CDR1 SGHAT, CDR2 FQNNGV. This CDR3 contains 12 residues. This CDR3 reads CASSLISAEAFF. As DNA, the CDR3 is TGTGCCAGCAGCTTAATATCGGCTGAAGCTTTCTTT.

CDR3: CASSYSSRVDTEAFF. CDR3 sequence (DNA): TGTGCCAGCAGTTACTCGTCCCGGGTCGACACTGAAGCTTTCTTT. The chain combines TRBV6-5 with TRBJ1-1; unclear D gene. CDR1 is MNHEY and CDR2 is SVGAGI in the germline V gene. The CDR3 runs to 15 residues. V was cut by 0 bases and J by 3 bases, with 11 bases left in between.

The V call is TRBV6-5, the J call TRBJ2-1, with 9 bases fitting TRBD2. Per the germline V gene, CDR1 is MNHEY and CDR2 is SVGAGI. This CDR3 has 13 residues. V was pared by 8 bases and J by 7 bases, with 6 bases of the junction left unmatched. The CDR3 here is CASGGGAGNEQFF. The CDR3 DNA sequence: TGTGCCAGCGGCGGGGGGGCAGGGAATGAGCAGTTCTTC.

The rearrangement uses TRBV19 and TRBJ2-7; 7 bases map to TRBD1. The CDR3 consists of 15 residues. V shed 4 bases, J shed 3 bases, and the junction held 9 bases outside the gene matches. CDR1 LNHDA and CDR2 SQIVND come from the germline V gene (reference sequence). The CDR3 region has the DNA TGTGCCAGTAGTAGGGGTACAGGGGCTCTCTACGAGCAGTACTTC. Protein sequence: CASSRGTGALYEQYF.

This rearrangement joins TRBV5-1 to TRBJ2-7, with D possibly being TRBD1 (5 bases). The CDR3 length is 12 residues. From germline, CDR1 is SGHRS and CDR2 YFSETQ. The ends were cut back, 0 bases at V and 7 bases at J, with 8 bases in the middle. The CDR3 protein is CASSLDQGEQYF. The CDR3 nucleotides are TGCGCCAGCAGCTTGGACCAGGGTGAGCAGTACTTC.

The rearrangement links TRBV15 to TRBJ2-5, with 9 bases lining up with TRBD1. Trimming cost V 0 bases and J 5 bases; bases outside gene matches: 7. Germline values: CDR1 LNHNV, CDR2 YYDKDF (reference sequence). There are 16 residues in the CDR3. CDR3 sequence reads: CATSRDHTGGGETQYF. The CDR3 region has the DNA TGTGCCACCAGCAGAGATCACACAGGGGGCGGTGAGACCCAGTACTTC. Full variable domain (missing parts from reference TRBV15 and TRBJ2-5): DAMVIQNPRYQVTQFGKPVTLSCSQTLNHNVMYWYQQKSSQAPKLLFHYYDKDFNNEADTPDNFQSRRPNTSFCFLDIRSPGLGDTAMYLCATSRDHTGGGETQYFGPGTRLLVL.

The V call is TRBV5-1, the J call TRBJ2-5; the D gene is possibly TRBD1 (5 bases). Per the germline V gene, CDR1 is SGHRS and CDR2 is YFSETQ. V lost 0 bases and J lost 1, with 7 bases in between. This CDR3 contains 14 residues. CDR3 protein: CASSLGQSQETQYF. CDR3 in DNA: TGCGCCAGCAGCTTGGGACAGAGCCAAGAGACCCAGTACTTC.